The source of this TCR beta chain is a study of T cell changes during pregnancy in multiple sclerosis. In germline, CDR1 is SSHAT, CDR2 FNYEAQ (reference sequence). CDR3 length equals 16 residues. The V and J ends lost 1 base and 6 bases respectively, with 16 bases between them. This table comes from immunoSEQ multiplex PCR, and its TCRdb copy is limited to in-frame clones, with some not included. The data contain about 99,000 clones, roughly nine tenths of them singletons. This receptor was taken from a female donor with multiple sclerosis, enrolled in a pregnancy study. The specimen comprised peripheral blood, sampled after pregnancy. The chain combines TRBV7-7 with TRBJ2-1; a possible D gene is TRBD2 (5 bases). CDR3 sequence: CASSLVPDSPGNEQFF. The DNA for the CDR3 is TGTGCCAGCAGCTTAGTCCCGGACTCGCCAGGCAATGAGCAGTTCTTC.